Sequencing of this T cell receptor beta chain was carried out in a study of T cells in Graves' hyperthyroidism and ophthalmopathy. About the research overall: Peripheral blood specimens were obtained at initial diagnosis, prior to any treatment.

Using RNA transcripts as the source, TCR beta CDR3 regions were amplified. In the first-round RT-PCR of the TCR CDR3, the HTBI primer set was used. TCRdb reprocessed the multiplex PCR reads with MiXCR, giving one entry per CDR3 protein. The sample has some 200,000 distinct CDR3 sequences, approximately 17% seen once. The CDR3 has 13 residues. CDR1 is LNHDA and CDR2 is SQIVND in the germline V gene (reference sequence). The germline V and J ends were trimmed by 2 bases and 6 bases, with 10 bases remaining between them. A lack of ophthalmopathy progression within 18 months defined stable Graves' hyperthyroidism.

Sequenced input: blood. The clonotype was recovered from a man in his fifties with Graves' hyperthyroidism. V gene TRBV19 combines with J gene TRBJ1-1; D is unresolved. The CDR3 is CASSIWGTSEAFF. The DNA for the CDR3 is TGTGCCAGTAGTATATGGGGTACCTCTGAAGCTTTCTTT.